The 5 T cell receptor beta chains reported below all come from one sample, sequenced in a study of blood T cell repertoires in COVID-19. Sequenced by immunoSEQ multiplex PCR; TCRdb stores in-frame clones only, minus some. The table records over 200,000 clones, around nine tenths of them present only once. Sequencing was carried out using PBMCs or T cells enriched from blood (not recorded which). These receptors were taken from a man in his thirties or forties who had recovered from COVID-19.

This clone was seen only once. The chain has TRBV28 and TRBJ1-4; no firm D call. Germline CDR1 reads MDHEN; CDR2 reads SYDVKM. This CDR3 contains 14 residues. Trimming removed 8 bases at V and 0 bases at J, with 10 bases between. CDR3 in DNA: TGTGCCAGCGGCCGTGTCGCAACTAATGAAAAACTGTTTTTT. It is translated as CASGRVATNEKLFF.

J is TRBJ1-2 and V is TRBV29-1; D unresolved. The V gene's germline CDR1 is SQVTM and CDR2 ANQGSEA. V was pared by 7 bases and J by 1 base, with 7 bases between. The CDR3 runs 11 residues. In DNA, the CDR3 is TGCAGCGCGACAATTAACTATGGCTACACCTTC. Translating gives CSATINYGYTF.

Details on this clone: Distinct nucleotide sequences in the sample also encode this CDR3. The V call is TRBV25-1, the J call TRBJ1-6; D unresolved. The CDR3 has 14 amino acids. CDR1 MGHDK and CDR2 SYGVNS come from the germline V gene. Trimming removed 3 bases from V and 4 bases from J, with 7 bases in between. DNA for the CDR3: TGTGCCAGCAGTGATAGCAGTTATAATTCACCCCTCCACTTT. Translating it yields CASSDSSYNSPLHF.

The rearrangement joins TRBV10-3 to TRBJ1-5; D not certain. V was shortened by 7 bases and J by 1 base, with 11 bases between the two germline ends. CDR1 and CDR2 (germline): ENHRY, SYGVKD. The CDR3 runs to 14 residues. Written as DNA, the CDR3 is TGTGCCATCAAACGGGAGGGAAGCAATCAGCCCCAGCATTTT. This sequence encodes CAIKREGSNQPQHF.

In nucleotides, the CDR3 is TGTGCCAGCAGTTACTCGCGGGATTCCTATGGCTACACCTTC. Translating gives CASSYSRDSYGYTF. The rearrangement uses TRBV6-5 and TRBJ1-2; no reliable D call. The CDR3 loop spans 14 amino acids. Germline V gene data show CDR1 as MNHEY and CDR2 as SVGAGI. V was pared by 0 bases and J by 4 bases, with 9 bases between.